The clone carrying this T cell receptor (beta chain) was counted at least ten times. A single record per CDR3 protein comes from TCRdb applying MiXCR to the 5' RACE reads. The sample has about 26,000 distinct CDR3 sequences, approximately 5% seen once; the top ten hold 12%. The CDR3 has 12 residues. Looked up from germline, CDR1 is MDHEN and CDR2 is SYDVKM. The ends were cut back, 3 bases at V and 6 bases at J, with 8 bases in the middle. The data stem from a study of T cells after yellow fever vaccination. Notes on the study in general: A small proportion of clonotypes was detected in both the CD4 and CD8 compartments.

The sequenced sample was PBMCs, either bulk or a sorted T-cell subset (CD4+, CD8+, memory, or dextramer-sorted; not recorded which), obtained 15 days after the yellow fever booster vaccination. This chain connects TRBV28 to TRBJ1-2, with D maybe TRBD1 (6 bases). This clonotype was sampled from a man aged 25 to 40 who received the YFV17D yellow fever vaccine. The CDR3 bases are TGTGCCAGCAGTTTGGGGGGGCATGGCTACACCTTC. Amino acid sequence: CASSLGGHGYTF.